A selection of T cell receptor beta chains follows, all from one sample in a study of CD8 T cells in ankylosing spondylitis. MiXCR, run by TCRdb on the 5' RACE reads, gives a single entry per CDR3 protein. The top ten clones hold 0.9% to 1.2% of a sample with 340,000 or so distinct CDR3 sequences, about 14% of them seen once. The sequenced material came from blood, either unsorted or a sorted T cell fraction (not recorded which). The receptor set was obtained from a male donor with ankylosing spondylitis or in good health (not recorded which). CDR3s include the opening cysteine and the closing phenylalanine or tryptophan. D genes are given only for firm matches. Clone size is given for some rows only: seen once, a few or many times, or a class if the clone is expanded.

J,V,D,size,CDR3
TRBJ1-4,TRBV2,.,.,CASSAGGLFF
TRBJ2-2,TRBV30,.,.,CAWSPRILGSGELFF
TRBJ2-7,TRBV15,TRBD1,few,CATSRPQGAYEQYF
TRBJ2-1,TRBV5-1,.,.,CASSPVGYEQFF
TRBJ2-1,TRBV2,.,few,CASRGRGDSSLSYNEQFF
TRBJ1-2,TRBV4-1,.,many,CASSYRGPREYGGNYGYTF
TRBJ1-1,TRBV5-1,.,.,CASSLTDILNTEAFF
TRBJ2-5,TRBV12-3/TRBV12-4,.,few,CASLGGGETQYF
TRBJ2-2,TRBV5-6,.,.,CASSPIWGGGNTGELFF
TRBJ1-2,TRBV3-1,.,few,CASSRSGANYGYTF
TRBJ2-1,TRBV11-3,.,few,CASSLETVSDNQQFF
TRBJ1-1,TRBV7-9,TRBD1,many,CASSLGQRNTEAFF
TRBJ2-7,TRBV7-9,.,.,CASIPDGDHEQYF
TRBJ2-7,TRBV14,.,few,CASSPFGAFEQYF
TRBJ2-1,TRBV7-2,.,few,CASSLVSGTSNEQFF
TRBJ2-7,TRBV5-5,.,once,CASSPSQQGPYEQYF
TRBJ2-3,TRBV4-1,.,few,CASSQVPANTQYF
TRBJ2-5,TRBV5-1,TRBD2,.,CASSGLAGGYQETQYF
TRBJ2-1,TRBV6-1,TRBD2,.,CASSPPRLAANEQFF
TRBJ1-5,TRBV11-2,.,.,CASSPGGKTQPQHF
TRBJ2-2,TRBV15,TRBD1,.,CATSPDRVYTGELFF
TRBJ1-5,TRBV6-6,.,few,CASRENGPQHF
TRBJ1-5,TRBV20-1,.,.,CSARVTGQPQHF
TRBJ2-3,TRBV12-3/TRBV12-4,TRBD2,.,CASSFSSGVDTQYF
TRBJ2-7,TRBV7-2,TRBD1,few,CASSSRPGQTYEQYF
TRBJ2-3,TRBV7-8,TRBD2,.,CASSPRLATDTQYF
TRBJ2-7,TRBV27,.,few,CASSLSLLRTVEAEQYF
TRBJ1-1,TRBV29-1,.,.,CSARKGPNTEAFF
TRBJ2-7,TRBV10-1,TRBD1,few,CASSESEDRDISYEQYF
TRBJ1-6,TRBV2,.,.,CASSEEGRRSPLHF
TRBJ2-5,TRBV20-1,TRBD2,few,CSARGTSGLQETQYF
TRBJ2-1,TRBV20-1,TRBD2,.,CSARDLLSSGRADRRPYNEQFF
TRBJ2-7,TRBV20-1,TRBD2,few,CSVATSGSEQYF
TRBJ2-1,TRBV5-6,.,.,CASSLTVNEQFF
TRBJ1-5,TRBV20-1,.,few,CSARDTGLLNQPQHF
TRBJ1-2,TRBV6-1,TRBD1,.,CASRKTGGSYGYTF
TRBJ2-5,TRBV13,.,.,CASSLRLQLEETQYF
TRBJ2-7,TRBV6-6,TRBD2,.,CASSPTSGGKYF
TRBJ2-1,TRBV2,TRBD2,.,CAICFFGHRSGNSYNEQFF
TRBJ2-2,TRBV12-3/TRBV12-4,.,few,CASRAGTSTGELFF
TRBJ1-1,TRBV7-2,.,.,CASSLGGRVGGTEAFF
TRBJ2-7,TRBV12-3/TRBV12-4,TRBD2,many,CASKAGDYEQYF
TRBJ2-2,TRBV11-2,TRBD2,few,CASSLSAGGPNFVDRLFF
TRBJ1-2,TRBV12-3/TRBV12-4,TRBD1,few,CASRVQGGWYGYTF
TRBJ1-3,TRBV12-3/TRBV12-4,.,few,CASSPKSSGNTIYF
TRBJ1-3,TRBV7-9,.,.,CASSSYQVHSGNTIYF
TRBJ2-2,TRBV12-3/TRBV12-4,TRBD2,.,CASKHSGRAGTGELFF
TRBJ2-3,TRBV20-1,TRBD2,many,CSVGTSGTSTDTQYF
TRBJ2-5,TRBV25-1,.,.,CASSDTFLAGIETQYF
TRBJ2-7,TRBV11-2,TRBD1,few,CASSPRDSLPYEQYF
TRBJ2-5,TRBV10-3,TRBD2,.,CATLAGGGETQYF
TRBJ2-7,TRBV12-3/TRBV12-4,.,few,CASSSVRVEQYF
TRBJ1-4,TRBV11-1,TRBD1,few,CASSFRGQGRTATNEKLFF
TRBJ2-1,TRBV12-3/TRBV12-4,.,.,CAFCLNVGTTRDYNEQFF
TRBJ1-1,TRBV10-3,.,few,CAISAVDTEAFF
TRBJ1-1,TRBV5-6,.,.,CASSFGPGLDNTEAFF
TRBJ1-1,TRBV5-5,.,few,CASSSFDGNTEAFF
TRBJ2-4,TRBV3-1,.,.,CASSLAAGATNIQYF
TRBJ1-3,TRBV12-3/TRBV12-4,.,few,CASSFGQGRGNTIYF